The present T cell receptor (beta chain) was sequenced within a study of blood T cell repertoires in COVID-19. On the study more broadly: COVID-19 samples from acute and convalescent phases originated in the United States, Italy and Spain. The analysed material was cDNA or gDNA that came from T cells, B-cell-depleted T cells, or PBMCs.

Original analysis: Nucleated cell number was recorded as an estimate derived from reference gene primer amplification. The assay was immunoSEQ multiplex PCR, and TCRdb's table has in-frame clones only and misses some. That table gives V, J and clone size, and the DNA gave D and trimming. The data show roughly 170,000 clones, 70% to 85% seen once. The CDR3 runs 14 residues. The germline CDR1 and CDR2 sequences are MNHEY and SVGAGI. The J segment lost 4 bases and the V segment lost 2 bases, leaving 1 base of the junction unmatched. The TCR sequence derives from a human donor in a cohort sampled during active COVID-19. Sequencing was carried out using peripheral blood. The gene calls are TRBV6-5 and TRBJ2-7; 11 bases match TRBD1. The CDR3 DNA reads as TGTGCCAGCAGTTACGGGGACAGGGGGTACGAGCAGTACTTC. It encodes CASSYGDRGYEQYF.